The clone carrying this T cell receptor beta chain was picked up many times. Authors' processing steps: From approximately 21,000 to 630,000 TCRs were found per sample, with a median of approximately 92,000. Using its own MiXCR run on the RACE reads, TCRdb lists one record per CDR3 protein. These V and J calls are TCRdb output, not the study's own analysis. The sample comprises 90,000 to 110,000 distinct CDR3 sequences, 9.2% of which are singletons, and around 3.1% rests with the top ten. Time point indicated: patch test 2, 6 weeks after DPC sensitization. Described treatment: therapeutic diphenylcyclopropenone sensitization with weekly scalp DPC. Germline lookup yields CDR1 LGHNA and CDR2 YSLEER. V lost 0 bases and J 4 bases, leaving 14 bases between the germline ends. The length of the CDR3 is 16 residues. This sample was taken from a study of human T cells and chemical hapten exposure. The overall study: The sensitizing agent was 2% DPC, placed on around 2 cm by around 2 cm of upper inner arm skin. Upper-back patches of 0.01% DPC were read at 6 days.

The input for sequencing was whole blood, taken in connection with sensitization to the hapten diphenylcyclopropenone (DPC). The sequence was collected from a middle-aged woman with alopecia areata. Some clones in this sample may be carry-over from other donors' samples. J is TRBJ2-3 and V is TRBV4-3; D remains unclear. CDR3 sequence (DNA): TGCGCCAGCAGCCAAGATGGCGGAATAGGCGCAGATACGCAGTATTTT. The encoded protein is CASSQDGGIGADTQYF.